What follows is one TCR beta chain and its context. The PCR employed 60 Vbeta primers together with 13 Jbeta primers. Profiling relied on immunoSEQ multiplex PCR, and the TCRdb table lists in-frame clones only, not all of them. This table holds around 140,000 clones, roughly 9% found once. This CDR3 is 16 amino acids long. Between the trimmed V and J ends, which lost 4 bases and 0 bases, there was a span of 11 bases. The germline V gene has CDR1 SGHDT and CDR2 YYEEEE. The data derive from a study of cytomegalovirus exposure and HLA in healthy donors. Sequences were obtained from PBMCs. The V call is TRBV5-6, the J call TRBJ1-6; no definite D call. The clonotype was recovered from a woman between 40 and 50 years old in good health and CMV-seropositive. The CDR3 DNA reads TGTGCCAGCAGCCCCCGGTCGGGCTCCTATAATTCACCCCTCCACTTT. This translates into CASSPRSGSYNSPLHF.